Given below is one T cell receptor beta chain in context. Its antigen is unknown. Each subset's genomic DNA was shared equally among a number of immunoSEQ plates. This table comes from immunoSEQ multiplex PCR, and its TCRdb copy is limited to in-frame clones, with some not included. The sample consists of approximately 1.9 million clones, 85% to 95% of them appearing once. This sample is drawn from a study of shared clonotypes between healthy human individuals. Study-wide context: Researchers assigned three CD4 naive, three CD4 memory, two CD8 naive and one CD8 memory plate to each donor. Whole-study findings and limits: Researchers found naive subsets generally carried larger estimated richness than memory subsets.

V lost 4 bases, J lost 1 base, and 10 bases lay in between. The V gene's germline CDR1 is MDHEN and CDR2 SYDVKM. CDR3 length: 14 residues. It was CD45RO-negative cells, positively selected for CCR7, that made up naive CD8 cells, with terminally differentiated effector memory CD45RA+ cells excluded. This TCR was recovered from a man between 18 and 35 years old in good health. Some clones in this sample may be carry-over from other donors' samples. Sequenced sample: naive CD8+ T cells from PBMCs. The chain uses TRBV28 and TRBJ2-5; D is ambiguous. In nucleotides, the CDR3 is TGTGCCAGCAGTTCTCCCTACAGCCAAGAGACCCAGTACTTC. This encodes CASSSPYSQETQYF. Combining the CDR3 with reference TRBV28 and TRBJ2-5 gives the whole variable domain DVKVTQSSRYLVKRTGEKVFLECVQDMDHENMFWYRQDPGLGLRLIYFSYDVKMKEKGDIPEGYSVSREKKERFSLILESASTNQTSMYLCASSSPYSQETQYFGPGTRLLVL.